The 27 T cell receptor beta chains listed next were all sequenced from one sample in a study of blood T cell repertoires in COVID-19. This table comes from immunoSEQ multiplex PCR, and its TCRdb copy is limited to in-frame clones, with some not included. In the table there are roughly 57,000 clones, around four fifths of which are singletons. Sequences were obtained from peripheral blood. These receptors came from a woman in her 70s with acute or convalescent COVID-19.

The chain is built from TRBV27 and TRBJ1-1; 8 nucleotides match TRBD1. The CDR3 contains 16 residues. Trimming cost V 5 bases and J 6 bases; bases outside gene matches: 14. Germline assignment: CDR1 MNHEY and CDR2 SMNVEV (reference sequence). The CDR3 nucleotides are TGTGCCAGCAGTCAACTTCGACAGGGGCGGACGGCTGAAGCTTTCTTT. It encodes CASSQLRQGRTAEAFF.

This clone was seen a single time. The J gene is TRBJ2-1, the V gene TRBV19; TRBD2 aligns across 13 bases. The junction had 6 bases not matched to a gene; V was cut back by 7 bases and J by 0 bases. The CDR3 length is 17 residues. Germline lookup yields CDR1 LNHDA and CDR2 SQIVND (reference sequence). CDR3 sequence reads: CASTGLAGSGSYNEQFF. CDR3 DNA sequence: TGTGCCAGTACGGGACTAGCGGGGTCCGGCTCCTACAATGAGCAGTTCTTC.

The chain carries TRBV6-6 and TRBJ2-2; TRBD1 matches 7 bases. Germline values: CDR1 MNHNY, CDR2 SVGAGI (reference sequence). With V trimmed by 5 bases and J by 4 bases, 7 bases remained unmatched. CDR3 length: 15 residues. The CDR3 sequence: CASSGDRVLTGELFF. The DNA for the CDR3 is TGTGCCAGCAGTGGAGACAGGGTCCTCACCGGGGAGCTGTTTTTT.

The chain employs TRBV19 and TRBJ1-2; 9 bases match TRBD1. V trimming: 7 bases; J trimming: 5 bases; junction bases outside the gene matches: 8. The CDR3 is 14 residues long. Germline lookup yields CDR1 LNHDA and CDR2 SQIVND (reference sequence). The CDR3 region is CASKKRDRVYGYTF. CDR3 in DNA: TGTGCCAGTAAAAAAAGGGACAGGGTATATGGCTACACCTTC.

The rearrangement links TRBV10-2 to TRBJ2-5; 7 bases align to TRBD1. CDR3 length: 13 residues. The germline V gene encodes CDR1 WSHSY and CDR2 SAAADI. The junction had 8 bases not matched to a gene; V was cut back by 6 bases and J by 7 bases. CDR3 protein: CASRGQSPPTQYF. The CDR3 DNA sequence: TGCGCCAGCAGGGGACAGTCTCCGCCGACCCAGTACTTC.

V gene TRBV20-1 combines with J gene TRBJ2-7; 9 bases line up with TRBD1. Germline CDR1 DFQATT, CDR2 SNEGSKA (reference sequence). This CDR3 is 15 amino acids long. V lost 3 bases to trimming and J lost 4 bases; unmatched junction nucleotides: 10. Here the CDR3 DNA reads TGCAGTGCTAGTAGCCTACAACAGGGGGCTTACGAGCAGTACTTC. It is translated as CSASSLQQGAYEQYF.

To note about this clone: Germline and junction disagree at one end, which may indicate a read error. The chain combines TRBV18 with TRBJ1-2; perhaps TRBD1 as D (6 bases). This CDR3 has 13 amino acids. Germline CDR1 and CDR2: KGHSH and LQKENI. In DNA, the CDR3 is TGTGCCAGCTCACTGCCCCTGGGGGACACCATCGCCTTC. Amino acid sequence: CASSLPLGDTIAF.

This chain connects TRBV5-1 to TRBJ2-2, with 7 bases identical to TRBD1. The CDR3 totals 15 residues. Germline CDR1 SGHRS, CDR2 YFSETQ. Trimming took 1 base from V and 6 from J; bases not matched to a gene: 6. DNA for the CDR3: TGCGCCAGCAGCTTGAGACAGGGAAGGGCCGGGGAGCTGTTTTTT. Its translation: CASSLRQGRAGELFF. Based on the CDR3 plus reference TRBV5-1 and TRBJ2-2, the full variable domain is KAGVTQTPRYLIKTRGQQVTLSCSPISGHRSVSWYQQTPGQGLQFLFEYFSETQRNKGNFPGRFSGRQFSNSRSEMNVSTLELGDSALYLCASSLRQGRAGELFFGEGSRLTVL.

This clone has at least ten counts. The chain employs TRBV30 and TRBJ2-1; 9 bases are a match to TRBD2. The V gene's germline CDR1 is GTSNPN and CDR2 SVGIG (reference sequence). The CDR3 totals 15 residues. Trimming removed 0 bases from V and 5 bases from J; junction bases left unmatched: 5. The CDR3 protein is CAWSVISGGHNEQFF. The CDR3 region has the DNA TGTGCCTGGAGTGTAATTAGCGGGGGTCACAATGAGCAGTTCTTC.

V and J are TRBV7-2 and TRBJ2-7; D possibly corresponds to TRBD1 (7 bases). Germline V lookup: CDR1 SGHTA, CDR2 FQGNSA. The length of the CDR3 is 14 residues. The germline V and J ends were trimmed by 1 base and 7 bases, with 14 bases remaining between them. The CDR3 bases are TGTGCCAGCAGCTTAGTGGAGGGGGCGGGAGAGCAGTACTTC. This gives the protein CASSLVEGAGEQYF.

The V call is TRBV3-1 (or the pseudogene TRBV3-2), the J call TRBJ2-4; perhaps TRBD1 as D (5 bases). The CDR3 is made up of 12 amino acids. The germline gives CDR1 LGHDT, CDR2 YNNKEL (reference sequence). V lost 3 bases and J lost 9, with 9 bases in between. As DNA, the CDR3 is TGTGCCAGCAGCCACAGGGTGGGCATTCAGTACTTC. Translation: CASSHRVGIQYF.

V gene TRBV6-6 combines with J gene TRBJ2-3; TRBD2 aligns across 13 bases. The CDR3 is made up of 16 amino acids. Germline values: CDR1 MNHNY, CDR2 SVGAGI (reference sequence). Trimming took 6 bases from V and 5 from J; bases not matched to a gene: 8. DNA for the CDR3: TGTGCCAGCAGGATTACTAGCGGGGGGGCTAAAGATACGCAGTATTTT. Its translation: CASRITSGGAKDTQYF.

The V and J genes are TRBV7-2 and TRBJ2-3; 8 positions agree with TRBD2. Trimming took 1 base from V and 6 from J; bases not matched to a gene: 6. The CDR3 loop spans 15 amino acids. CDR1 and CDR2 from the germline V gene are SGHTA and FQGNSA. The CDR3 nucleotides are TGTGCCAGCAGCTTAGAACGGGGGGGGGCGGATACGCAGTATTTT. Its protein product is CASSLERGGADTQYF.

The chain uses TRBV7-6 and TRBJ2-3; 7 bases line up with TRBD2. Germline-derived CDR1 and CDR2 are SGHVS and FNYEAQ. The CDR3 runs 14 residues. The junction had 2 bases not matched to a gene; V was cut back by 1 base and J by 4 bases. The CDR3 sequence is CASSLGLAADTQYF. In DNA, the CDR3 is TGTGCCAGCAGCTTAGGACTAGCAGCAGATACGCAGTATTTT.

The rearrangement joins TRBV25-1 to TRBJ1-1; D is possibly TRBD1 (6 bases). The CDR3 consists of 14 residues. Germline CDR1 and CDR2: MGHDK and SYGVNS. Deletions cut 5 bases from V and 1 base from J, with 11 bases between. The CDR3 bases are TGTGCCAGCAGTTGGGGGGGCGGGAACACTGAAGCTTTCTTT. Its translation is CASSWGGGNTEAFF.

The DNA for the CDR3 is TGTGCCAGCAGTTTAAGAACAGGAGCCCTAAACACTGAAGCTTTCTTT. This gives the protein CASSLRTGALNTEAFF. V is TRBV27 and J is TRBJ1-1, with D possibly matching TRBD1 (5 bases). CDR1 is MNHEY, CDR2 SMNVEV, per germline (reference sequence). V was clipped by 2 bases and J by 2 bases, with 15 bases between them. The CDR3 runs to 16 residues.

The chain uses TRBV25-1 and TRBJ1-1; D is unclear. Germline values: CDR1 MGHDK, CDR2 SYGVNS. The CDR3 extends over 16 amino acids. The V gene lost 4 bases and the J gene lost 1 base, with 16 bases spanning the gap. The CDR3 loop reads CASSGRGMRPNTEAFF. DNA of the CDR3: TGTGCCAGCAGTGGCCGCGGGATGCGACCGAACACTGAAGCTTTCTTT.

This clone has only a few counts. This chain links TRBV18 with TRBJ1-3; 10 bases match TRBD1. There are 16 residues in the CDR3. In germline, CDR1 is KGHSH, CDR2 LQKENI. Trimming cost V 2 bases and J 7 bases; bases outside gene matches: 8. This CDR3 is CASSPMKDRGLNTIYF. Here the CDR3 DNA reads TGTGCCAGCTCACCAATGAAAGACAGGGGGCTGAACACCATATATTTT.

The rearrangement links TRBV7-3 to TRBJ1-2; no firm D call. The CDR3 sequence is 14 residues long. Germline values: CDR1 SGHTA, CDR2 FQGTGA. V shed 5 bases and J shed 8 bases, with 18 bases lying between them. CDR3 bases: TGTGCCAGCAGCCGACCCGATGGCGAGAGGGGCTACACCTTC. As protein: CASSRPDGERGYTF.

This chain joins TRBV2 and TRBJ1-2, with 7 bases identical to TRBD1. This CDR3 is 11 amino acids long. Looked up from germline, CDR1 is SNHLY and CDR2 is FYNNEI. Trimming cost V 6 bases and J 12 bases; bases outside gene matches: 7. CDR3 nucleotides: TGTGCCAGCAGCGTCGACAGGGTACACACCTTC. The encoded protein is CASSVDRVHTF.

The gene calls are TRBV29-1 and TRBJ1-4, with D perhaps matching TRBD1 (6 bases). Germline V CDR1 and CDR2: SQVTM, ANQGSEA. The CDR3 covers 16 residues. The V gene lost 6 bases and the J gene lost 0 bases, with 17 bases spanning the gap. CDR3 in amino acids: CSVKIGQIATNEKLFF. The CDR3 DNA follows: TGCAGCGTGAAAATCGGACAGATAGCAACTAATGAAAAACTGTTTTTT. The full variable domain, with the rest looked up from reference TRBV29-1 and TRBJ1-4, is SAVISQKPSRDICQRGTSLTIQCQVDSQVTMMFWYRQQPGQSLTLIATANQGSEATYESGFVIDKFPISRPNLTFSTLTVSNMSPEDSSIYLCSVKIGQIATNEKLFFGSGTQLSVL.

This clone was observed a single time. The rearrangement uses TRBV10-2 and TRBJ1-4, with unresolved D. Trimming cost V 6 bases and J 2 bases, with 4 bases left between them. The length of the CDR3 is 12 residues. Germline loops: CDR1 WSHSY, CDR2 SAAADI. CDR3 in amino acids: CASRLTNEKLFF. The DNA of the CDR3 is TGCGCCAGCAGACTTACTAATGAAAAACTGTTTTTT.

J is TRBJ2-3 and V is TRBV4-2; 15 bases match TRBD2. V lost 3 bases and J lost 3; bases outside the gene matches: 7. CDR1 LGHNA and CDR2 YNFKEQ come from the germline V gene. The CDR3 runs to 18 residues. CDR3: CASSQGGLAGGQTDTQYF. The CDR3 coding sequence is TGTGCCAGCAGCCAGGGTGGACTAGCGGGGGGGCAAACAGATACGCAGTATTTT.

The sample holds a few counts of this clone. The CDR3 sequence is CASGLLLGYTF. In DNA form, the CDR3 reads TGTGCTAGTGGTTTACTTCTAGGCTACACCTTC. The chain joins TRBV12-5 to TRBJ1-2; no reliable D call. This CDR3 comprises 11 residues. V was clipped by 3 bases and J by 8 bases, with 7 bases between them. Germline CDR1 is LGHNT and CDR2 is FRNRAP.

This sequence joins TRBV14 and TRBJ1-1, with D possibly matching TRBD1 (6 bases). Trimming shortened V by 0 bases and J by 6 bases, and 17 bases separated the two germline ends. The CDR3 spans 16 residues. Germline V gene lookup returns CDR1 SGHDN and CDR2 FVKESK. The chain's CDR3 is CASSQDRSQGRPEAFF. As DNA, the CDR3 is TGTGCCAGCAGCCAAGATCGGTCGCAGGGGCGACCTGAAGCTTTCTTT.

The chain couples TRBV18 to TRBJ2-3; tentatively, D is TRBD1 (7 bases). The CDR3 contains 14 residues. Deletions cut 5 bases from V and 6 bases from J, with 15 bases between. CDR1 is KGHSH, CDR2 LQKENI, per germline. The CDR3 nucleotides read TGTGCCAGCTCAGGAGGGGGCATTGGGGATACGCAGTATTTT. It is translated as CASSGGGIGDTQYF.

In this sample, this clone turned up once. J is TRBJ1-1 and V is TRBV14; unclear D gene. The V gene's germline CDR1 is SGHDN and CDR2 FVKESK. The V end lost 6 bases, the J end lost 2 bases, and 4 bases lay between the germline ends. The CDR3 consists of 11 residues. CDR3 sequence: CASSVNTEAFF. The CDR3, as DNA: TGTGCCAGCAGTGTAAACACTGAAGCTTTCTTT.